These T cell receptor beta chains were read from a single sample in a study of blood T cell repertoires in COVID-19. Using immunoSEQ multiplex PCR, the repertoire was profiled, and TCRdb retains in-frame clones only, with some absent. Here the sample spans 300,000 to 350,000 clones, roughly 90% being singletons. The sequencing input was peripheral blood. The source of these receptors is a man aged 18 to 30 with active or convalescent COVID-19. Each CDR3 is given without its conserved first and last residue. Expanded clones are given a class, and other clones once, few, many or no size at all.

v_call	j_call	clone_size	cdr3_aa
TRBV4-1	TRBJ2-7	.	ASGSDLRRKVYEQY
TRBV18	TRBJ2-2	.	ASSPDRAAGELF
TRBV29-1	TRBJ2-3	.	SVAPFVGVTTQY
TRBV2	TRBJ2-2	once	ASSEVTRGELF
TRBV5-1	TRBJ1-2	.	ASSLGQGSPDGYT
TRBV28	TRBJ1-4	.	ASSASPVTAGEKLF
TRBV10-3	TRBJ2-1	.	AISESPPRGNEQF
TRBV24-1	TRBJ2-7	.	ATSDDREGNEQY
TRBV7-6	TRBJ2-7	once	ASSGGTAGEQY
TRBV27	TRBJ1-4	.	ASSSSWGGEKLF
TRBV7-8	TRBJ1-5	.	ASSLTARGSGNQPQH
TRBV27	TRBJ1-1	.	ASRTGTEAF